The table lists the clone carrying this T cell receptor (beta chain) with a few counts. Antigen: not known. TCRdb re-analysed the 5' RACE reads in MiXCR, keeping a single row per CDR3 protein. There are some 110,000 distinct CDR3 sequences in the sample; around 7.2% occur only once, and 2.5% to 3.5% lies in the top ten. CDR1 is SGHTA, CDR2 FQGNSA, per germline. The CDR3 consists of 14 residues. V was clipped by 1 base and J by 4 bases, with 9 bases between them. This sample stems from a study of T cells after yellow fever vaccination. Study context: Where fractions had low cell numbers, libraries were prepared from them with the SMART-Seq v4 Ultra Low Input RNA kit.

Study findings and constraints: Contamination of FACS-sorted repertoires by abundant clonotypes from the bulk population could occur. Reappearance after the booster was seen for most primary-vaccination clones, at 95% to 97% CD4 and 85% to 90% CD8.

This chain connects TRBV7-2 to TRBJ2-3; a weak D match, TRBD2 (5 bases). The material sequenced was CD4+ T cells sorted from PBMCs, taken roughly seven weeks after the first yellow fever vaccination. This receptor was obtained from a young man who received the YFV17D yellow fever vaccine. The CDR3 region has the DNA TGTGCCAGCAGCTTAGTTCTAGCTGCAGATACGCAGTATTTT. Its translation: CASSLVLAADTQYF. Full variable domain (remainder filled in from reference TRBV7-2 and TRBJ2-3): GAGVSQSPSNKVTEKGKDVELRCDPISGHTALYWYRQSLGQGLEFLIYFQGNSAPDKSGLPSDRFSAERTGGSVSTLTIQRTQQEDSAVYLCASSLVLAADTQYFGPGTRLTVL.